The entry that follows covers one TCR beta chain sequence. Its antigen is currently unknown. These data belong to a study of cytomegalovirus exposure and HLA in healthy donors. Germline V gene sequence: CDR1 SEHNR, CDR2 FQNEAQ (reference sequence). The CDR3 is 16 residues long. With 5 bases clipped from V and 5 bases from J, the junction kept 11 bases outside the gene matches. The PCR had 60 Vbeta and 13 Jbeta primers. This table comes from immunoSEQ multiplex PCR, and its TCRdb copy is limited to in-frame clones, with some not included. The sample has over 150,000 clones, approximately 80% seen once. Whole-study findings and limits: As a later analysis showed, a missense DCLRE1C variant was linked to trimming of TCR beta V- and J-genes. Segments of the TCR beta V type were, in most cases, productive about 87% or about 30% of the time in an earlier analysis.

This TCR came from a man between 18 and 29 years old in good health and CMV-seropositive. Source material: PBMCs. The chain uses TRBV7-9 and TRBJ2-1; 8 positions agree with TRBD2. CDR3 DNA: TGTGCCAGCAGCCCCCCATGGGCGGGGGGTAACAATGAGCAGTTCTTC. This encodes CASSPPWAGGNNEQFF.